This T cell receptor beta chain was sequenced during a study of regulatory T cells in long-lasting Graves disease. Study results and limitations: Persistent disease favored TRBV28, TRBJ1-2 and TRBJ2-5.

In regard to this clonotype: Its antigen is currently unknown.

Sample time point: newly diagnosed GD, antithyroid drugs for less than 3 months. PBMC-extracted RNA yielded the TCR library. Sequencing libraries for TCR beta were prepared with iRepertoire HTBI primers and Arm-PCR of CDR3 regions. One entry per CDR3 protein, called by TCRdb with MiXCR from the multiplex PCR reads. The table lists 370,000 or so distinct CDR3 sequences, roughly 16% of them singletons. The germline CDR1 and CDR2 sequences are KGHDR and SFDVKD. This CDR3 is built from 18 residues. V gave up 6 bases and J gave up 8 bases, with 27 bases separating them. These same data were also listed under a study on T cells in Graves' hyperthyroidism and ophthalmopathy. That publication notes: Aged 18 to 65, the patients had hyperthyroidism that was newly diagnosed and had lasted under 2 months. Each diagnosis drew on symptoms, thyroxine, TRAb, thyroid ultrasound and orbital computed tomography findings. HTBI primers drove first-round RT-PCR of the TCR CDR3.

The chain has TRBV24-1 and TRBJ1-4; weak D call: TRBD1 (6 bases). The TCR originated in a woman aged 18 to 35 with Graves disease. The specimen was peripheral blood mononuclear cells (PBMCs), collected at new diagnosis, from a patient treated with antithyroid drugs. CDR3 sequence reads: CATSPKTGLLLLKEKLFF. In nucleotides, the CDR3 is TGTGCCACCAGTCCGAAGACAGGACTGTTGCTGCTCAAGGAAAAACTGTTTTTT.